This entry features one T cell receptor (beta chain) sequence. The data were taken from a study of blood T cell repertoires in COVID-19. For the study at large: From T cells, B-cell-depleted T cells, or PBMCs came the material, which was cDNA or gDNA.

Original data processing: Estimation of nucleated cell counts was performed using reference gene primer amplification. Data came from immunoSEQ multiplex PCR; TCRdb stores just in-frame clones and leaves some out. V, J and clone size derive from that table, while D and trimming were established from the DNA sequence. Found here are 95,000 or so clones, more than 65% of them singletons; the top ten hold 15% to 20%. The CDR3 consists of 14 residues. Trimming left V 4 bases short and J 4 bases short, with 11 bases between. The V gene's germline CDR1 is KGHSH and CDR2 LQKENI. The J gene is TRBJ1-5, the V gene TRBV18, with D perhaps matching TRBD1 (6 bases). Sequenced input: peripheral blood. This sequence originates from a woman of 80 years or more with active or convalescent COVID-19. As DNA, the CDR3 is TGTGCCAGCTCACAAACAGGGAGAAATCAGCCCCAGCATTTT. Translation gives CASSQTGRNQPQHF.